The 7 T cell receptor beta chains listed next were all sequenced from one sample in a study of blood T cell repertoires in COVID-19. Some clones are missing from TCRdb's copy, which holds only in-frame ones; the method was immunoSEQ multiplex PCR. This sample has roughly 500,000 clones, with roughly 89% found just once. Sequencing was carried out using peripheral blood. All receptors come from a man between 18 and 35 years old with COVID-19, enrolled during active disease.

This clone has a single count. The chain couples TRBV29-1 to TRBJ1-2; the match to TRBD1 covers 8 bases. With 6 bases clipped from V and 3 bases from J, the junction kept 9 bases outside the gene matches. The germline V gene has CDR1 SQVTM and CDR2 ANQGSEA. This CDR3 spans 14 amino acids. CDR3 coding DNA: TGCAGCGTAAGAGTACAGGGGGACCACTATGGCTACACCTTC. This gives the protein CSVRVQGDHYGYTF. The full variable domain, with the rest looked up from reference TRBV29-1 and TRBJ1-2, is SAVISQKPSRDICQRGTSLTIQCQVDSQVTMMFWYRQQPGQSLTLIATANQGSEATYESGFVIDKFPISRPNLTFSTLTVSNMSPEDSSIYLCSVRVQGDHYGYTFGSGTRLTVV.

The chain joins TRBV7-6 to TRBJ1-5; no firm D call. CDR3 length: 15 residues. Trimming removed 2 bases from V and 0 bases from J, with 8 bases in between. Germline lookup yields CDR1 SGHVS and CDR2 FNYEAQ. The CDR3 protein is CASSLSSHSNQPQHF. CDR3 nucleotide sequence: TGTGCCAGCAGCTTAAGTAGTCATAGCAATCAGCCCCAGCATTTT.

The chain has TRBV7-9 and TRBJ2-1, with 16 bases aligning to TRBD2. V was clipped by 1 base and J by 8 bases; unmatched bases: 8. Germline CDR1 SEHNR, CDR2 FQNEAQ (reference sequence). The CDR3 totals 18 residues. The CDR3 protein is CASSLVRGLAGGPHEQFF. Here the CDR3 DNA reads TGTGCCAGCAGCTTAGTAAGGGGACTAGCGGGGGGGCCTCATGAGCAGTTCTTC.

This chain uses TRBV24-1 with TRBJ1-2; D remains ambiguous. V gave up 3 bases and J gave up 2 bases, with 12 bases separating them. The CDR3 has 15 amino acids. CDR1 is KGHDR and CDR2 is SFDVKD in the germline V gene. The CDR3 nucleotides are TGTGCCACCAGTGATGGTGGCCTGCCAAACTATGGCTACACCTTC. It codes for CATSDGGLPNYGYTF.

The chain links TRBV11-3 to TRBJ2-1, with 7 bases lining up with TRBD2. The CDR3 runs 18 residues. V was pared by 0 bases and J by 8 bases, with 16 bases of the junction left unmatched. Germline-derived CDR1 and CDR2 are SGHNT and YENEEA. CDR3 sequence reads: CASSLDTLTGGSGDEQFF. The CDR3, as DNA: TGTGCCAGCAGCTTAGATACCCTTACGGGAGGTTCGGGCGATGAGCAGTTCTTC.

This chain connects TRBV7-2 to TRBJ2-7, with D perhaps matching TRBD1 (5 bases). Germline values: CDR1 SGHTA, CDR2 FQGNSA. V was cut by 0 bases and J by 0 bases, with 18 bases left in between. This CDR3 has 18 residues. The CDR3 DNA reads as TGTGCCAGCAGCTTAGCGCTTCGTGGGCGGACACTCTCCTACGAGCAGTACTTC. Protein: CASSLALRGRTLSYEQYF.

V gene TRBV7-9 combines with J gene TRBJ1-1; 9 bases fit TRBD1. The CDR3 loop spans 13 amino acids. J lost 4 bases, V lost 7 bases, and 4 bases had no gene match. CDR1 and CDR2 from the germline V gene are SEHNR and FQNEAQ (reference sequence). As DNA, the CDR3 is TGTGCCAGCAACCTGGACAGGGGCACTGAAGCTTTCTTT. This codes for CASNLDRGTEAFF.